This section outlines one TCR beta chain sequence together with its context. This sample was taken from a study of cytomegalovirus exposure and HLA in healthy donors. Germline-derived CDR1 and CDR2 are SGHAT and FQDESV (reference sequence). V was trimmed by 1 base and J by 8 bases, leaving 14 bases between them. The CDR3 has 14 residues. Primers: 60 Vbeta forward and 13 Jbeta reverse. Clones were sequenced by immunoSEQ multiplex PCR, and TCRdb holds only the in-frame ones, with some missing. The data hold about 120,000 clones, with around three quarters observed a single time. This TCR came from a man aged 18 to 30 in good health and CMV-seropositive. The chain links TRBV11-1 to TRBJ1-2; possibly TRBD1 for D (6 bases). Sequencing was done on a sample of PBMCs. The CDR3 is CASSLVPGAGGYTF. The CDR3 nucleotides are TGTGCCAGCAGCTTAGTCCCAGGGGCCGGCGGCTACACCTTC.